This T cell receptor beta chain emerged from a study of OX40 agonist ivuxolimab in advanced cancers. General study results and limits: Average numbers of expanded clones were greater in CD8+ T cells than in CD4+.

Libraries were prepared by immunoSEQ multiplex PCR; TCRdb keeps only in-frame clonotypes and omits some of them. This sample has around 63,000 clones, with around 87% found just once. As to this clone: The antigen is unknown.

The CDR3 has 15 amino acids. Trimming removed 4 bases from V and 2 bases from J; junction bases left unmatched: 7. CDR1 is MDHEN and CDR2 is SYDVKM in the germline V gene. Systemic immunosuppression or a history of autoimmune disease excluded patients. The chain joins TRBV28 to TRBJ2-7, with 8 bases that match TRBD1. This TCR derives from an adult with an advanced solid tumor such as melanoma, head and neck, liver or kidney cancer. Sample: CD4+ or CD8+ T cells sorted from blood, taken in a trial of the OX40 agonist ivuxolimab. The CDR3 coding sequence is TGTGCCAGCAGTTGGTCAGGGGGCCGAACCTACGAGCAGTACTTC. Amino acids: CASSWSGGRTYEQYF.